This T cell receptor beta chain is from a study of T cell responses to AZD1222 COVID-19 vaccine. Study information: Second-dose recipients at about 4 or about 12 weeks were treated as one pooled group.

Measured with immunoSEQ multiplex PCR; TCRdb has only the in-frame clones, and not every one. The sample holds 150,000 or so clones, around 86% seen once. General study points: Spike-spanning, vaccine-associated CD4 TCRs were dominant at 160-218 and 743-854. The donor group comprised mostly white British people and more females; the analysis possibly underestimated clonal diversity. In all cases, repertoires were sampled only after the peak T cell response.

This CDR3 has 13 residues. Germline V gene sequence: CDR1 LNHDA, CDR2 SQIVND (reference sequence). Trimming removed 11 bases at V and 1 base at J, with 11 bases between. A remark on this clone: Its antigen is not identified.

V gene TRBV19 combines with J gene TRBJ2-2; TRBD1 might be the D (5 bases). The sequence was obtained from an adult in good health. Sample: peripheral blood, taken on day 0 of AZD1222 vaccination. The CDR3 region has the DNA TGTGCCGGCCGACAGATGAACACCGGGGAGCTGTTTTTT. Its translation is CAGRQMNTGELFF.